Listed below are T cell receptor beta chains from one sample, sequenced in a study of T cell responses to AZD1222 COVID-19 vaccine. Using immunoSEQ multiplex PCR, the repertoire was profiled, and TCRdb retains in-frame clones only, with some absent. This repertoire shows about 84,000 clones, around nine tenths found once; its top ten account for approximately 10%. This material consisted of peripheral blood, taken 28 days after the second AZD1222 dose. These receptors all come from an adult who received the AZD1222 COVID-19 vaccine. The CDR3 runs from the conserved cysteine through the conserved F or W. A D gene is named only where the DNA matches it firmly. Clone size is shown for a subset of rows, as once, few, many or a class of expanded clone.

TRBJ2-7 | NA | TRBD1 | TRBV7-9 | TGTGCCAGCAGCCACCGCCGGGACAGGGCCTACGAGCAGTACTTC | CASSHRRDRAYEQYF
TRBJ1-1 | NA | TRBD1 | TRBV4-2 | TGTGCCAGCAGCCAAGCCGACAGGGGGAACACTGAAGCTTTCTTT | CASSQADRGNTEAFF
TRBJ2-5 | few | NA | TRBV19 | TGTGCCAGTAGTATGAGCCCGGGAAAAGAGACCCAGTACTTC | CASSMSPGKETQYF
TRBJ1-2 | once | NA | TRBV25-1 | TGTGCCAGCAGTGTGGACGGCCCGAGTGGCTACACCTTC | CASSVDGPSGYTF
TRBJ1-1 | NA | NA | TRBV27 | TGTGCCAGCAGGGGATGGGGACTGCCGAACACTGAAGCTTTCTTT | CASRGWGLPNTEAFF
TRBJ1-5 | NA | NA | TRBV18 | TGTGCCAGCTCACCAAAACAAGGGGCCAGCAATCAGCCCCAGCATTTT | CASSPKQGASNQPQHF
TRBJ1-2 | NA | NA | TRBV28 | TGTGCCAGCAGTTTATGGGGGGCTGGCTATGGCTACACCTTC | CASSLWGAGYGYTF
TRBJ2-2 | NA | NA | TRBV9 | TGTGCCAGCAGCGTAGTTGCGGACGTACGACACACCGGGGAGCTGTTTTTT | CASSVVADVRHTGELFF
TRBJ1-4 | NA | TRBD1 | TRBV5-4 | TGTGCCAGCAGCTTGCAGGGGGGGAACGAAAAACTGTTTTTT | CASSLQGGNEKLFF
TRBJ1-2 | few | NA | TRBV11-2 | TGTGCCAGCAGCTTAGTGGGGGGATGGTACTATGGCTACACCTTC | CASSLVGGWYYGYTF
TRBJ2-7 | NA | TRBD1 | TRBV19 | TGTGCCAGTAGTCCACGGACAGGAGGCCTCCCCTACGAGCAGTACTTC | CASSPRTGGLPYEQYF
TRBJ2-3 | NA | NA | TRBV10-3 | TGTGCCATCAGCTCAACGACCAGCGGGTGGACAGATACGCAGTATTTT | CAISSTTSGWTDTQYF
TRBJ1-1 | NA | NA | TRBV5-4 | TGTGCCAGCAGCTTAGGACAGAGGAACACTGAAGCTTTCTTT | CASSLGQRNTEAFF
TRBJ1-1 | NA | NA | TRBV5-4 | TGTGCCAGCAGCCTACCGACATTTAACACTGAAGCTTTCTTT | CASSLPTFNTEAFF
TRBJ2-7 | NA | NA | TRBV11-2 | TGTGCCAGCACTTCCCCCCGACACTACGAGCAGTACTTC | CASTSPRHYEQYF
TRBJ2-5 | NA | TRBD1 | TRBV2 | TGTGCCAGCAGCCGGACAGGGATCGGAGAGACCCAGTACTTC | CASSRTGIGETQYF
TRBJ1-2 | NA | TRBD1 | TRBV6-4 | TGTGCCAGTCGACAGGGAGGCAACTATGGCTACACCTTC | CASRQGGNYGYTF
TRBJ2-3 | NA | NA | TRBV7-9 | TGTGCCAGCAGCTTAGTGCAGGTTAGCACAGATACGCAGTATTTT | CASSLVQVSTDTQYF
TRBJ1-1 | NA | NA | TRBV7-3 | TGTGCCAGCAGCTCACCTCAGGGTGGGAACACTGAAGCTTTCTTT | CASSSPQGGNTEAFF
TRBJ1-2 | few | NA | TRBV12-3/TRBV12-4 | TGTGCCAGTAAAACAGGACGTTTGCATGGCTACACCTTC | CASKTGRLHGYTF
TRBJ1-6 | NA | NA | TRBV5-8 | TGTGCCAGCAGCTTGGTGGGCAGGGAGAATTCACCCCTCCACTTT | CASSLVGRENSPLHF
TRBJ1-3 | once | NA | TRBV4-3 | TGCGCCAGCAGCCAAGGGGCAGCAGGGGCTGGAAACACCATATATTTT | CASSQGAAGAGNTIYF
TRBJ1-1 | NA | NA | TRBV9 | TGTGCCAGCAGCTCCTTGTCAGCCAACACTGAAGCTTTCTTT | CASSSLSANTEAFF
TRBJ2-1 | NA | TRBD1 | TRBV7-3 | TGTGCCAGCAGCCTCGGACAGGGGGGGAACAATGAGCAGTTCTTC | CASSLGQGGNNEQFF
TRBJ2-7 | NA | NA | TRBV9 | TGTGCCAGCGGGACCGAGAGCTCCTACGAGCAGTACTTC | CASGTESSYEQYF
TRBJ1-1 | NA | NA | TRBV30 | TGTGCCTGGTTGGGGCGGGCCATGAACACTGAAGCTTTCTTT | CAWLGRAMNTEAFF
TRBJ1-2 | NA | NA | TRBV5-1 | TGCGCCAGCAGCTCTACGGTTAACTATGGCTACACCTTC | CASSSTVNYGYTF
TRBJ1-3 | NA | NA | TRBV7-9 | TGTGCCAGCAGCTTTTCGGGACGAATGTCTGGAAACACCATATATTTT | CASSFSGRMSGNTIYF
TRBJ2-5 | NA | TRBD1 | TRBV4-1 | TGCGCCAGCAGCCCCGGGACAGGGGGCGGGGAGACCCAGTACTTC | CASSPGTGGGETQYF
TRBJ1-2 | NA | TRBD1 | TRBV6-5 | TGTGCCAGCACGGGGACAGGCTATGGCTACACCTTC | CASTGTGYGYTF
TRBJ2-5 | NA | TRBD1 | TRBV6-6 | TGTGCCAGCAGCTGGGGACAGGGGGCGAGGGGAGAGACCCAGTACTTC | CASSWGQGARGETQYF
TRBJ1-6 | few | TRBD1 | TRBV6-5 | TGTGCCAGCAGCTTCACAGGGGATTTCCACTCACCCCTCCACTTT | CASSFTGDFHSPLHF
TRBJ2-1 | NA | TRBD2 | TRBV6-2/TRBV6-3 | TGTGCCAGCAGTCTACTAGCGGGGGTAGGGAATGAGCAGTTCTTC | CASSLLAGVGNEQFF
TRBJ2-1 | NA | NA | TRBV21-1 | TGTGCCAGCAGCCAGCCGCCCGGGACTAGCGGGGGACCCAACGATGAGCAGTTCTTC | CASSQPPGTSGGPNDEQFF
TRBJ2-5 | NA | NA | TRBV7-3 | TGTGCCAGCAGCCCAGGGTCTCAAGAGACCCAGTACTTC | CASSPGSQETQYF
TRBJ1-1 | once | NA | TRBV11-3 | TGTGCCAGCAGAATGACAGGGAACACTGAAGCTTTCTTT | CASRMTGNTEAFF
TRBJ2-5 | NA | NA | TRBV29-1 | TGCAGCGTTACAGAGCAAGAGACCCAGTACTTC | CSVTEQETQYF
TRBJ1-4 | NA | NA | TRBV21-1 | TGTGCCAGCAGCAATCCCTTGAAACTGTTTTTT | CASSNPLKLFF
TRBJ2-1 | NA | NA | TRBV9 | TGTGCCAGCAGCGTCGGGGCCAAACCCTCCTACAATGAGCAGTTCTTC | CASSVGAKPSYNEQFF
TRBJ1-6 | once | NA | TRBV28 | TGTGCCAGCAGTTTAGTTTCCGGAATACTCTATAATTCACCCCTCCACTTT | CASSLVSGILYNSPLHF
TRBJ2-1 | NA | TRBD2 | TRBV7-3 | TGTGCCAGCAGCCTGGGCGGGGGGATCTACAATGAGCAGTTCTTC | CASSLGGGIYNEQFF
TRBJ2-7 | NA | NA | TRBV25-1 | TGTGCCAGCAGTGGATTAACAAATTCCTACGAGCAGTACTTC | CASSGLTNSYEQYF
TRBJ2-7 | once | NA | TRBV6-2/TRBV6-3 | TGTGCCAGCAGTTACTCGACCATGTCGGGTCGCCCCAGCTCCTACGAGCAGTACTTC | CASSYSTMSGRPSSYEQYF
TRBJ2-2 | NA | NA | TRBV7-3 | TGTGCCAGCAGCCCGCCGAATGGACAGTACACCGGGGAGCTGTTTTTT | CASSPPNGQYTGELFF
TRBJ1-1 | NA | TRBD1 | TRBV6-2/TRBV6-3 | TGTGCCAGCAGTCTTACAGGGGGCACTGAAGCTTTCTTT | CASSLTGGTEAFF
TRBJ1-4 | once | NA | TRBV29-1 | TGCAGCGTTGCGACAGAATACGGAGAAAAACTGTTTTTT | CSVATEYGEKLFF
TRBJ1-2 | NA | NA | TRBV6-6 | TGTGCCAGCAGCCCCGCGGGGCGGGGGTATGGCTACACCTTC | CASSPAGRGYGYTF
TRBJ2-3 | NA | NA | TRBV2 | TGTGCCAGCAGCGTCGGGGGTGCCACAGATACGCAGTATTTT | CASSVGGATDTQYF
TRBJ2-7 | NA | NA | TRBV10-3 | TGTGCCATCTCCGTGGGGCCCTACGAGCAGTACTTC | CAISVGPYEQYF
TRBJ1-6 | NA | TRBD1 | TRBV19 | TGTGCCAGTAGCCGAGCCGGGACAGGGGATAATTCACCCCTCCACTTT | CASSRAGTGDNSPLHF
TRBJ1-3 | NA | NA | TRBV7-2 | TGTGCCAGCAGCTTAGGTGCAGGAAACACCATATATTTT | CASSLGAGNTIYF
TRBJ2-7 | few | NA | TRBV6-5 | TGTGCCAGCAGTTGGGCGGGGTCGACCTACGAGCAGTACTTC | CASSWAGSTYEQYF
TRBJ2-3 | NA | TRBD2 | TRBV19 | TGTGCCAGTAGTAGGGGACTAGCGGGGGGATTTGCTAGCACAGATACGCAGTATTTT | CASSRGLAGGFASTDTQYF
TRBJ1-1 | few | NA | TRBV27 | TGTGCCTCCCGCGGGTACACTGAAGCTTTCTTT | CASRGYTEAFF
TRBJ1-5 | NA | TRBD1 | TRBV2 | TGTGCCAGCAGTGCCGGGACAGGGGTGATTCAGCCCCAGCATTTT | CASSAGTGVIQPQHF
TRBJ1-2 | NA | NA | TRBV6-5 | TGTGCCAGCGAGGGGGGTGAGGATGGCTACACCTTC | CASEGGEDGYTF